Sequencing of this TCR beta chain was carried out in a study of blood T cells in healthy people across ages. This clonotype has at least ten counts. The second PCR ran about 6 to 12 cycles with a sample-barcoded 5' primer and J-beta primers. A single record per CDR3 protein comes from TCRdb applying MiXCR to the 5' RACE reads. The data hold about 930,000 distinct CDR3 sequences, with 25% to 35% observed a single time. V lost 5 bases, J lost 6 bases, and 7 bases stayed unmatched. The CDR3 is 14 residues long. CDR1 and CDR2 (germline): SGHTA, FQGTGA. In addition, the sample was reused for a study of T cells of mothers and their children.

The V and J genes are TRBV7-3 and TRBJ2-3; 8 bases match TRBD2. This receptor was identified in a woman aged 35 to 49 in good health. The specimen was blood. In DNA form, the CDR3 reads TGTGCCAGCAGCCGAGCGGGGGCGATGGATACGCAGTATTTT. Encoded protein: CASSRAGAMDTQYF. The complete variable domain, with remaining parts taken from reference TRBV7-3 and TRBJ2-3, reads GAGVSQTPSNKVTEKGKYVELRCDPISGHTALYWYRQSLGQGPEFLIYFQGTGAADDSGLPNDRFFAVRPEGSVSTLKIQRTERGDSAVYLCASSRAGAMDTQYFGPGTRLTVL.